This record covers a single T cell receptor beta chain. The data originate from a study of blood T cell repertoires in COVID-19. Study-wide background: T cells, B-cell-depleted T cells, or PBMCs supplied cDNA or gDNA.

Libraries were prepared by immunoSEQ multiplex PCR; TCRdb keeps only in-frame clonotypes and omits some of them. The sample holds 220,000 or so clones; about 90% are singletons and the top ten take around 0.8%. Looked up from germline, CDR1 is SGHTA and CDR2 is FQGNSA. Losses at the gene ends were 5 bases for V and 4 bases for J; bases not matched to a gene: 6. The CDR3 is 14 amino acids. This chain uses TRBV7-2 with TRBJ2-7, with TRBD1 matching over 9 bases. This sequence was found in a man aged 50 to 60 who had been exposed to COVID-19. Material: PBMCs or T cells enriched from blood (not recorded which). The CDR3: CASSNRGQGYEQYF. Written as DNA, the CDR3 is TGTGCCAGCAGCAACAGGGGGCAAGGGTACGAGCAGTACTTC.